The T cell receptor (beta chain) described here comes from a study of T cells after yellow fever vaccination. Study-wide context: SMART-Seq v4 Ultra Low Input prepared the low-cell-number fractions. Study results and caveats: A minor fraction of clonotypes spanned both CD4 and CD8 compartments.

On this clonotype itself: The target antigen is unknown.

TCRdb re-analysed the 5' RACE reads in MiXCR, keeping a single row per CDR3 protein. Of roughly 330,000 distinct CDR3 sequences listed, about 6.6% are singletons. This TCR came from a man aged 18 to 29 who received the YFV17D yellow fever vaccine. The specimen was PBMCs, collected approximately 40 days after the first yellow fever vaccination.

The CDR3 spells CASSYSGVWGASGGYGDTQYF. CDR3 in DNA: TGTGCCAGCAGTTACTCGGGGGTTTGGGGAGCTAGCGGGGGATATGGAGATACGCAGTATTTT. This rearrangement joins TRBV6-2 or TRBV6-3 to TRBJ2-3; 10 positions agree with TRBD2. V shed 0 bases and J 5 bases; nucleotides not matched to a gene: 20. The CDR3 consists of 21 residues. Looked up from germline, CDR1 is MNHEY and CDR2 is SVGEGT.